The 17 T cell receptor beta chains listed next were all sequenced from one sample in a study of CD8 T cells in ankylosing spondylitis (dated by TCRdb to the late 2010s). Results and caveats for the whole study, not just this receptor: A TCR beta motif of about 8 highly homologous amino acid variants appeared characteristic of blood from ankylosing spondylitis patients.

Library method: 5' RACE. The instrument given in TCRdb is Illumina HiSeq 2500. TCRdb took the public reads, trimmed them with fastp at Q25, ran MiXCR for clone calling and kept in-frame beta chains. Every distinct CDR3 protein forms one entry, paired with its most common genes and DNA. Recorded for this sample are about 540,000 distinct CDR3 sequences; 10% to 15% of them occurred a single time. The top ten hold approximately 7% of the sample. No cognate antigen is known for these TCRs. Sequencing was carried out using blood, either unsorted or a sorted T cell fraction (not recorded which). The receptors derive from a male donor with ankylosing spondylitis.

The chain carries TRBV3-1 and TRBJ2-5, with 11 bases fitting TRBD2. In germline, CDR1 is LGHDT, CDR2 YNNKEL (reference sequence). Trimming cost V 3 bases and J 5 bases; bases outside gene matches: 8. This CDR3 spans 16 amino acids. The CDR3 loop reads CASSQITSGSRETQYF. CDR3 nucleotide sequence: TGTGCCAGCAGCCAGATTACTAGCGGGAGTAGGGAGACCCAGTACTTC.

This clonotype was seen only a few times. Written as DNA, the CDR3 is TGTGCCAGCAGGGCAGGCTCCTACGAGCAGTACTTC. It encodes CASRAGSYEQYF. The V call is TRBV11-2, the J call TRBJ2-7; D uncertain. Germline CDR1 is SGHAT and CDR2 is FQNNGV. This CDR3 comprises 12 residues. Trimming pared 6 bases from V and 0 bases from J, leaving 6 bases between.

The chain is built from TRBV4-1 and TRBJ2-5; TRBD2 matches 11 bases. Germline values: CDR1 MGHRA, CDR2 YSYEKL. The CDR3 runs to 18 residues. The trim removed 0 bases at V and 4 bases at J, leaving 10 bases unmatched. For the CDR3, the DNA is TGCGCCAGCAGCCAAGATGGCCTAGCGGGAGGTTTAGGAGAGACCCAGTACTTC. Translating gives CASSQDGLAGGLGETQYF.

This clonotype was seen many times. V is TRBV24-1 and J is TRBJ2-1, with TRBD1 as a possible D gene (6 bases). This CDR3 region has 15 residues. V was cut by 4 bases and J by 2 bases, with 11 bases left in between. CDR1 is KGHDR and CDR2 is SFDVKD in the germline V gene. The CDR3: CATSDPRGPYNEQFF. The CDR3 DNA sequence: TGTGCCACCAGTGACCCCAGGGGTCCCTACAATGAGCAGTTCTTC.

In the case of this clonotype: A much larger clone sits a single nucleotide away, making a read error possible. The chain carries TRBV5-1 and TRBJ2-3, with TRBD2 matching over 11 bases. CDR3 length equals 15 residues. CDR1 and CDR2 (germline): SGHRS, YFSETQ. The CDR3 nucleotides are TGCGCCAGCAGCTCCATAGCGGGAGGGACAGATACGCGGTATTTT. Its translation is CASSSIAGGTDTRYF.

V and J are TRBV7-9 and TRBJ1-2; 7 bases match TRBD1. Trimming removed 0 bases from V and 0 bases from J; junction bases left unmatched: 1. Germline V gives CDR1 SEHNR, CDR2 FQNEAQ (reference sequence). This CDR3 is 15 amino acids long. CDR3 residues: CASSLAGTANYGYTF. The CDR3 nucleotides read TGTGCCAGCAGCTTAGCGGGGACAGCTAACTATGGCTACACCTTC.

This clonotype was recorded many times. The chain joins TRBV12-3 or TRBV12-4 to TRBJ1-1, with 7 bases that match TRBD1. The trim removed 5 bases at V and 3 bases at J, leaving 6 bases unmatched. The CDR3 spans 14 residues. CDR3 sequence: CASSPDRDDTEAFF. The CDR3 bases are TGTGCCAGCAGTCCCGACAGGGATGACACTGAAGCTTTCTTT.

The CDR3 nucleotides read TGTGCCAGCAGCTTAGAGCTATCGTACAATGAGCAGTTCTTC. Its translation: CASSLELSYNEQFF. The chain joins TRBV7-6 to TRBJ2-1; D not resolved. V lost 1 base and J lost 4, with 8 bases in between. Germline CDR1 is SGHVS and CDR2 is FNYEAQ. This CDR3 region has 14 residues.

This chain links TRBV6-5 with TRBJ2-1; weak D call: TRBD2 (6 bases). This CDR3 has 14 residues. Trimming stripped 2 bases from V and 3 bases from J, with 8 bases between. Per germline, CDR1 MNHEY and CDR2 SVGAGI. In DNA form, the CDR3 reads TGTGCCAGCAGTTACGGGGGGATCTACAATGAGCAGTTCTTC. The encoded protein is CASSYGGIYNEQFF.

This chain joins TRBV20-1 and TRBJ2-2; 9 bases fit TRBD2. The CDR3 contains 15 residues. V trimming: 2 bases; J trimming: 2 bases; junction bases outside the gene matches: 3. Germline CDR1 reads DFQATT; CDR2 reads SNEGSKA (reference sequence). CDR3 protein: CSARSGTSNTGELFF. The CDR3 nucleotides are TGCAGTGCTAGATCCGGGACTAGCAACACCGGGGAGCTGTTTTTT.

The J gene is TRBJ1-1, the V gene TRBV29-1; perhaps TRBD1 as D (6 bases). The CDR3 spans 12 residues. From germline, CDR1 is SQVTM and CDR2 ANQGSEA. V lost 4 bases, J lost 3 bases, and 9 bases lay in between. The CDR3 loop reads CSVGPGDTEAFF. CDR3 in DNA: TGCAGCGTTGGTCCAGGGGACACTGAAGCTTTCTTT.

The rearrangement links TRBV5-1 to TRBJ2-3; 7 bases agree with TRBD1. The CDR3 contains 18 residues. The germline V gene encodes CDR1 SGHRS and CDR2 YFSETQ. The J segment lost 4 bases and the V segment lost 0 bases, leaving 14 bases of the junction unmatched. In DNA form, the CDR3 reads TGCGCCAGCAGCTTGGCCGCGGGTTTCACAGGGGAAGCAGATACGCAGTATTTT. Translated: CASSLAAGFTGEADTQYF.

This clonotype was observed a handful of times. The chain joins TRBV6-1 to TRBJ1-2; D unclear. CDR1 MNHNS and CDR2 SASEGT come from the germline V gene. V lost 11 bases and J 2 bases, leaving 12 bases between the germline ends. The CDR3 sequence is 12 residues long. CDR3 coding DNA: TGTGCCGGAGCTTGGAGGAACTATGGCTACACCTTC. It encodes CAGAWRNYGYTF.

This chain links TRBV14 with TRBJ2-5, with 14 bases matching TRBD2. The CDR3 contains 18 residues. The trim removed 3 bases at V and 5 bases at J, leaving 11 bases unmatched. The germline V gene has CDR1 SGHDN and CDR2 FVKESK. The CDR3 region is CASSQRVPGLAGEETQYF. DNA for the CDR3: TGTGCCAGCAGCCAGCGGGTTCCGGGACTAGCGGGAGAGGAGACCCAGTACTTC.

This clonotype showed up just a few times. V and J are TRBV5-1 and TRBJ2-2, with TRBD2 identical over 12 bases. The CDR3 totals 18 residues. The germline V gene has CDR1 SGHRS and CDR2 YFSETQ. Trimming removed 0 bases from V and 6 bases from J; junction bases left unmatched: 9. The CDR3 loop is CASSLAPLTSGSSGELFF. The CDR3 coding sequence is TGCGCCAGCAGCTTGGCCCCACTGACTAGCGGGAGCTCCGGGGAGCTGTTTTTT.

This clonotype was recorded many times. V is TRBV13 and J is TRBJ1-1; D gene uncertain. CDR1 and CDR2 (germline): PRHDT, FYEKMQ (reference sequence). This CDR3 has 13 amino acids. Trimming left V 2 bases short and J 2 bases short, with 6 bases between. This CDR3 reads CASSLYGNTEAFF. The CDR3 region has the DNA TGTGCCAGCAGCTTATACGGTAACACTGAAGCTTTCTTT.

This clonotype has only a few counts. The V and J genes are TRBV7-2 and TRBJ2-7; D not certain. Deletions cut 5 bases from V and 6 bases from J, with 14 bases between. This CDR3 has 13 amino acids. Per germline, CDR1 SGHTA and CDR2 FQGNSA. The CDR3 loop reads CASSPYDISEQYF. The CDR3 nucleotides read TGTGCCAGCAGCCCCTATGACATATCCGAGCAGTACTTC.